Sequencing of this TCR beta chain was carried out in a study of control samples from healthy donors and cancer patients. Method: immunoSEQ multiplex PCR; TCRdb's copy keeps in-frame clones and lacks some. The table lists just over 30,000 clones, roughly 95% of them singletons. There are 17 residues in the CDR3. Germline CDR1 LGHDT, CDR2 YNNKEL (reference sequence). J gave up 3 bases and V 3 bases, and 12 bases lay outside the gene matches. This TCR was sampled from a man aged 60 to 69 in good health. Sequencing was done on a sample of blood. The chain is built from TRBV3-1 (or the pseudogene TRBV3-2) and TRBJ1-2, with 8 bases fitting TRBD1. CDR3 bases: TGTGCCAGCAGCCATTATTTCAGGGGGCCTAACTACTATGGCTACACCTTC. It is translated as CASSHYFRGPNYYGYTF.